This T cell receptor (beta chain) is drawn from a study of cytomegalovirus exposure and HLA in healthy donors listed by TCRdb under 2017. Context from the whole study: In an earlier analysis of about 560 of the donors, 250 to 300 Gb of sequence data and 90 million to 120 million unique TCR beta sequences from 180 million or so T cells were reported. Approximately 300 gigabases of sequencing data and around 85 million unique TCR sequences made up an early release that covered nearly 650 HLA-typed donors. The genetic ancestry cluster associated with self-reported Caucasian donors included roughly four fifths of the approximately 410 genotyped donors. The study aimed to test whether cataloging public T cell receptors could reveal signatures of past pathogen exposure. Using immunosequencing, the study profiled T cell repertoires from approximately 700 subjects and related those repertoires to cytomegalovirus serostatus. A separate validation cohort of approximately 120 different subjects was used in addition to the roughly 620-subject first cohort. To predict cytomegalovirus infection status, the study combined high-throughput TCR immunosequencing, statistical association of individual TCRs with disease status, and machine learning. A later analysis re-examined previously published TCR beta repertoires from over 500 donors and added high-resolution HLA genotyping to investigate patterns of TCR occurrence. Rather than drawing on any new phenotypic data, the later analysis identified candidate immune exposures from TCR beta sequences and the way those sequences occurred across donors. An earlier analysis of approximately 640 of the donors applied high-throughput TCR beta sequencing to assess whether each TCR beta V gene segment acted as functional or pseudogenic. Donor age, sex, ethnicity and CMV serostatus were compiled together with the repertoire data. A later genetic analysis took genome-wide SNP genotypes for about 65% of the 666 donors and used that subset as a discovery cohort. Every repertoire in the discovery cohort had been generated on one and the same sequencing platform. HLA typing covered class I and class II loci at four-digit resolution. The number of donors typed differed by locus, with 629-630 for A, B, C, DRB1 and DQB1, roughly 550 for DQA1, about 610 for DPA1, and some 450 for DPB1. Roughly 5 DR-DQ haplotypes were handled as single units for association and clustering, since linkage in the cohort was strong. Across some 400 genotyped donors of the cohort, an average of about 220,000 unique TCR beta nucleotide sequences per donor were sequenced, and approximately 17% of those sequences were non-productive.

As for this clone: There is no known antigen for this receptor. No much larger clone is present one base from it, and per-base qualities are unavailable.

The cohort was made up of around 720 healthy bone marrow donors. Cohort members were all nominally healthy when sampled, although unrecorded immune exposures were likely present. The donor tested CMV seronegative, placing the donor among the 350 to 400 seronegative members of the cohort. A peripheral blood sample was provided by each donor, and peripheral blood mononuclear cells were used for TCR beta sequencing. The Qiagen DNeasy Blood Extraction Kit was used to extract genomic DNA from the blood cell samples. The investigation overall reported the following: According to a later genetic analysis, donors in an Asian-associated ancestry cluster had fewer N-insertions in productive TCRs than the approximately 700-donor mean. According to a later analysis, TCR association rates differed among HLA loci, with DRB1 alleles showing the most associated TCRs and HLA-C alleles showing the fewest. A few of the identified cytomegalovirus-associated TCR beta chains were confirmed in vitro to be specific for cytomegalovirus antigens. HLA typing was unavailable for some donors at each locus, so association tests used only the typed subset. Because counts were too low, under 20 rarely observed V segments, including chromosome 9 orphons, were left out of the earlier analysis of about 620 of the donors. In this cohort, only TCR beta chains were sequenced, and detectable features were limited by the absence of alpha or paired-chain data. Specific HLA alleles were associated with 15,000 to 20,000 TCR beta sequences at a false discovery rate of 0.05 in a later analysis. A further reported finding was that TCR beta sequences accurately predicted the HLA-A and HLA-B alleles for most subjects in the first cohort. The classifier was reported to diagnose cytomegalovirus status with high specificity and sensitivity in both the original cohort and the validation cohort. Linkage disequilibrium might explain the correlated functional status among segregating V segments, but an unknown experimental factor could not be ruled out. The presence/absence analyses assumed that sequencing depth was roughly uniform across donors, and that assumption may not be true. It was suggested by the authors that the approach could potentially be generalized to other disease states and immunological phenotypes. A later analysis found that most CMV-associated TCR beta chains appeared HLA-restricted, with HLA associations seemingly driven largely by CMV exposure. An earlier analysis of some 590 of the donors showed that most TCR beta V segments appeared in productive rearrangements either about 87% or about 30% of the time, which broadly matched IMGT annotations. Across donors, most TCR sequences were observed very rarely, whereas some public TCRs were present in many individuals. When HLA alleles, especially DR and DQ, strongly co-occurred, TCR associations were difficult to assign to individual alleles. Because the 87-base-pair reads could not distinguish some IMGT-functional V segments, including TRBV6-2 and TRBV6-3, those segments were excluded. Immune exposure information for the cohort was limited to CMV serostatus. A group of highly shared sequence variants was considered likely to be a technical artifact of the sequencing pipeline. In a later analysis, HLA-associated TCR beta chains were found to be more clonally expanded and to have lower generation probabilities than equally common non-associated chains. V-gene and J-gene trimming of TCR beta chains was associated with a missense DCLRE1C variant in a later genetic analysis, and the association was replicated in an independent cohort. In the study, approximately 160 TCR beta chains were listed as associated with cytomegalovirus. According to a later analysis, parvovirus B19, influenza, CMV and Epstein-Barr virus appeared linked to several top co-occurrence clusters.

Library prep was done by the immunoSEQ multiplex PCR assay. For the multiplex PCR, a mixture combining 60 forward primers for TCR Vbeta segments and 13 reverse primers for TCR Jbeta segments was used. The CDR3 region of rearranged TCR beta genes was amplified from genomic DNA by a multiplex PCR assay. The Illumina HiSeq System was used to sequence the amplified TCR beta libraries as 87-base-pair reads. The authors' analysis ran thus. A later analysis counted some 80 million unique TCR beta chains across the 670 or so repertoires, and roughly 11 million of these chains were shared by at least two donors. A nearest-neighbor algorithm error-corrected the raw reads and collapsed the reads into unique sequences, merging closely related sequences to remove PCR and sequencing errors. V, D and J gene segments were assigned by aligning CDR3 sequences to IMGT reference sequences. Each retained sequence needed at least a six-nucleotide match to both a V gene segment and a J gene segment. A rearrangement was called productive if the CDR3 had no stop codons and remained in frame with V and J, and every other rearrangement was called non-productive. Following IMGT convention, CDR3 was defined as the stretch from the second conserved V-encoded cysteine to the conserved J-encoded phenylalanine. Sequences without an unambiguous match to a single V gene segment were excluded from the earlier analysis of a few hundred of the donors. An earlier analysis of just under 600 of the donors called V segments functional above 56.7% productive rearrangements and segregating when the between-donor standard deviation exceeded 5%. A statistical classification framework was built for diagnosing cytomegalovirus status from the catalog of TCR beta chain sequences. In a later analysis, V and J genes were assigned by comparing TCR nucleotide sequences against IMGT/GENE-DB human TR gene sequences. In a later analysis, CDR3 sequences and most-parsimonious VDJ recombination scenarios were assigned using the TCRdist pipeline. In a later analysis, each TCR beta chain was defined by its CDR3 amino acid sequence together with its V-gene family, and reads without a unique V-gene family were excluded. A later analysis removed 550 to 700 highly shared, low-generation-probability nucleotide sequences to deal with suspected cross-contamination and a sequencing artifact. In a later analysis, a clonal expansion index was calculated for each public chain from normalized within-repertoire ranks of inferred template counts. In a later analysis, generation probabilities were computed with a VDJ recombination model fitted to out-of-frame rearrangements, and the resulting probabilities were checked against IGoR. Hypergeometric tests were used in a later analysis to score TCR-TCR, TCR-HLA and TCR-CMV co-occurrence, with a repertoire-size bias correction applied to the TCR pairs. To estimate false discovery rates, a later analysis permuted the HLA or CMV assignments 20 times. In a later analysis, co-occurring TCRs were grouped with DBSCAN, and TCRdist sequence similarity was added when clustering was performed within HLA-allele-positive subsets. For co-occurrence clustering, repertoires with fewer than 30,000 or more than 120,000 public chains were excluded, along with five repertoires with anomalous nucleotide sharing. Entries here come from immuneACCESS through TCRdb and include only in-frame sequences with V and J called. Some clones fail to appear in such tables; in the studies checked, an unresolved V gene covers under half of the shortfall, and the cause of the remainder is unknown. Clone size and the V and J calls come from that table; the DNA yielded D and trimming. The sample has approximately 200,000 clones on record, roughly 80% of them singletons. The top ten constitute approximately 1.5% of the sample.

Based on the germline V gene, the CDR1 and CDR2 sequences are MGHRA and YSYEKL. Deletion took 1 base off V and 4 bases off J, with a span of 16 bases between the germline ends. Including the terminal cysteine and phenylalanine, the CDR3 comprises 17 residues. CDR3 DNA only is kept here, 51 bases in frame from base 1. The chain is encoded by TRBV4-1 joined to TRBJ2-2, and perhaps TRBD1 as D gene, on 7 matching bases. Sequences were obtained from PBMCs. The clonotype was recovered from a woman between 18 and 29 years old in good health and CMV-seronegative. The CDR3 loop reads CASSQVGGGLGTGELFF. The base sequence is TGCGCCAGCAGCCAAGTTGGAGGGGGCTTGGGCACCGGGGAGCTGTTTTTT.